The entry below gives a single T cell receptor beta chain sequence along with its context. Its antigen is not known. Time point specified: baseline, week 1 (first vaccination visit). Treatment denoted: pre-vaccination baseline after standard-of-care therapy. Some clones are missing from TCRdb's copy, which holds only in-frame ones; the method was immunoSEQ multiplex PCR. The sample includes under 90,000 clones, roughly 78% of them seen just once. This entry is derived from a study of a mutant IDH1 vaccine in newly diagnosed glioma. Study-level background: The sex distribution of treated patients was about 62% male and about 38% female, with a mean age of 40.4 years. Before enrollment, the patients had been treated with radiotherapy alone, temozolomide alone, or both together. Most of them had received both.

The CDR3 covers 14 residues. J was trimmed by 5 bases and V by 1 base; bases with no gene match: 3. Germline CDR1 is SGHTA and CDR2 is FQGNSA. Points from the study as a whole: Roughly 92% of patients showed vaccine-induced immune responses across multiple MHC alleles.

The chain combines TRBV7-2 with TRBJ2-5, with 8 bases that match TRBD1. The source material was PBMCs, sampled from a glioma patient treated with radiotherapy, temozolomide or both. The receptor was isolated from a man aged 45-65 years with glioma. The CDR3 reads CASSLDAGGETQYF. CDR3 coding DNA: TGTGCCAGCAGCTTAGACGCAGGGGGCGAGACCCAGTACTTC.